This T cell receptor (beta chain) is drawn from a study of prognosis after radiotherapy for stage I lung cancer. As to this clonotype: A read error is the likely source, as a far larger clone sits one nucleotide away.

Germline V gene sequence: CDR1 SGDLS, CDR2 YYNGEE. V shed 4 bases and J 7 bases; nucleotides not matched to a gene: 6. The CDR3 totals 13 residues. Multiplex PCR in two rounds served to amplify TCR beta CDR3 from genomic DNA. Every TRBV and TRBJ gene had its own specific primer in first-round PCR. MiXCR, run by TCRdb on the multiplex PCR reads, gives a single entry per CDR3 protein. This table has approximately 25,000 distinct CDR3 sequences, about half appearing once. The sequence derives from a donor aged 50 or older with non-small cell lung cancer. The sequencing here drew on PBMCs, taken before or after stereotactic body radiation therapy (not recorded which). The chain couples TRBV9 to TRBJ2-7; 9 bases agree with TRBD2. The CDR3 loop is CASSTPSGVEQYF. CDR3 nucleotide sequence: TGTGCCAGCAGCACACCTAGCGGGGTGGAGCAGTACTTC. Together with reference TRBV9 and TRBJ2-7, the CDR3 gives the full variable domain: DSGVTQTPKHLITATGQRVTLRCSPRSGDLSVYWYQQSLDQGLQFLIQYYNGEERAKGNILERFSAQQFPDLHSELNLSSLELGDSALYFCASSTPSGVEQYFGPGTRLTVT.